This T cell receptor beta chain appears in the sequencing data of a study of cytomegalovirus exposure and HLA in healthy donors. Study results and limitations: Within an earlier analysis, most TCR beta V segments proved productive either about 90% or about 30% of the time. The authors assumed roughly uniform sequencing depth across donors for presence/absence analyses.

Germline-derived CDR1 and CDR2 are SGHVS and FQNEAQ. The V gene lost 5 bases and the J gene lost 4 bases, with 11 bases spanning the gap. This CDR3 is built from 14 residues. Primers for the PCR totalled 60 Vbeta and 13 Jbeta. Repertoires were generated with immunoSEQ multiplex PCR, while TCRdb's copy carries only in-frame clones and drops some. The table includes around 100,000 clones, about 70% detected once. This clone came up a few times. Antigen unknown. The rearrangement uses TRBV7-8 and TRBJ2-2; D unclear. This clonotype originated in a woman aged 25 to 39 in good health and CMV-seronegative. The sample taken for sequencing was PBMCs. CDR3 sequence: CASSLPSGTGELFF. In DNA form, the CDR3 reads TGTGCCAGCAGCCTCCCGTCGGGCACCGGGGAGCTGTTTTTT.